This record concerns one TCR beta chain sequence. The sample originates from a study of CD8 T cells in Susac syndrome. CDR1 MNHEY and CDR2 SMNVEV come from the germline V gene (reference sequence). This CDR3 has 14 residues. V was cut by 8 bases and J by 5 bases, with 19 bases left in between. RNA in amounts of about 0.5 to 1 ug was reverse transcribed with random hexamers. The immunoSEQ assay covered 54 Vbeta and 13 Jbeta segments for CDR3. Using its own MiXCR run on the immunoSEQ multiplex PCR reads, TCRdb lists one record per CDR3 protein. The table shows about 210,000 distinct CDR3 sequences, with 95% occurring only once.

Sequencing input: CD4+ T cells from PBMCs. This TCR was sampled from a human donor with multiple sclerosis. The J gene is TRBJ2-7, the V gene TRBV27; D is unclear. Here the CDR3 DNA reads TGTGCCAGCCGAGTGGCCTTGGTTCTTCACGAGCAGTACTTC. Its protein is CASRVALVLHEQYF.